What follows are 9 T cell receptor beta chains derived from one specimen sequenced in a study of CD8 T cells in ankylosing spondylitis. TCRdb itself ran the 5' RACE reads through MiXCR, one entry per CDR3 protein. The sample holds more than 300,000 distinct CDR3 sequences; around a tenth are singletons and the top ten take 8% to 9.5%. The sample consisted of blood, either unsorted or a sorted T cell fraction (not recorded which). The source is a female donor with ankylosing spondylitis or in good health (not recorded which).

This clonotype has a count of ten or more. The rearrangement joins TRBV12-3 or TRBV12-4 to TRBJ2-3; 10 bases fit TRBD2. The CDR3 runs 15 residues. V gave up 7 bases and J gave up 4 bases; unmatched junction bases: 8. The CDR3 DNA reads as TGTGCCAGCACAACTGTAAGCGGGAGGGCAGATACGCAGTATTTT. This translates into CASTTVSGRADTQYF.

The table lists this clonotype with a few counts. CDR3 nucleotide sequence: TGCGCCAGCAGCTTGAGGGCCCAAGAGACCCAGTACTTC. It translates to CASSLRAQETQYF. V is TRBV5-1 and J is TRBJ2-5; no definite D call. The V gene's germline CDR1 is SGHRS and CDR2 YFSETQ. The CDR3 runs to 13 residues. V shed 1 base and J shed 1 base, with 5 bases lying between them.

This clonotype was seen many times. CDR3 region: CASSLDEGAEAFF. DNA of the CDR3: TGTGCCAGCAGCTTAGATGAGGGTGCTGAAGCTTTCTTT. The V call is TRBV7-2, the J call TRBJ1-1; D is unclear. V lost 1 base, J lost 6 bases, and 9 bases lay in between. CDR1 is SGHTA, CDR2 FQGNSA, per germline. The CDR3 length is 13 residues.

This clonotype was counted at least ten times. The chain has TRBV7-9 and TRBJ1-5, with D unclear. CDR3 length equals 13 residues. Trimming pared 3 bases from V and 5 bases from J, leaving 8 bases between. The germline gives CDR1 SEHNR, CDR2 FQNEAQ (reference sequence). The CDR3 DNA sequence: TGTGCCAGCAGCTTCAACAAGTATCAGCCCCAGCATTTT. It translates to CASSFNKYQPQHF.

This clonotype showed up many times. The chain combines TRBV5-1 with TRBJ2-1, with 10 bases that match TRBD2. Looked up from germline, CDR1 is SGHRS and CDR2 is YFSETQ. V gave up 0 bases and J gave up 8 bases; unmatched junction bases: 5. The CDR3 totals 15 residues. The DNA of the CDR3 is TGCGCCAGCAGCTTGGCTAGCGGGAGTGTCTATGAGCAGTTCTTC. Amino acid sequence: CASSLASGSVYEQFF.

This clonotype was recorded a few times. The genes are TRBV30 and TRBJ2-7; no clear D gene. The germline V gene encodes CDR1 GTSNPN and CDR2 SVGIG (reference sequence). Trimming shortened V by 4 bases and J by 0 bases, and 4 bases separated the two germline ends. This CDR3 has 11 residues. In DNA form, the CDR3 reads TGTGCCTGGACAAGCTCCTACGAGCAGTACTTC. Translating gives CAWTSSYEQYF.

The chain links TRBV10-3 to TRBJ2-7; 13 bases map to TRBD2. CDR1 and CDR2 from the germline V gene are ENHRY and SYGVKD. V shed 5 bases, J shed 5 bases, and the junction held 3 bases outside the gene matches. This CDR3 has 14 residues. The CDR3 nucleotides are TGTGCCATCAGTAGGACTAGCGGGGGCCACGAGCAGTACTTC. Amino acids: CAISRTSGGHEQYF.

This clonotype was seen more than once but under ten times. The V and J genes are TRBV12-3 or TRBV12-4 and TRBJ2-1; 10 bases align to TRBD2. The CDR3 runs 14 residues. V was pared by 2 bases and J by 10 bases, with 5 bases of the junction left unmatched. In DNA, the CDR3 is TGTGCCAGCAGTTTATTCCTAGCGGGAGACGAGCAGTTCTTC. Amino acid sequence: CASSLFLAGDEQFF.

Ten or more counts support this clonotype. This rearrangement joins TRBV10-1 to TRBJ1-6; D not resolved. Germline CDR1 reads WNHNN; CDR2 reads SYGVQD (reference sequence). Between the trimmed V and J ends, which lost 0 bases and 11 bases, there was a span of 5 bases. The CDR3 runs to 12 residues. The CDR3 nucleotides read TGCGCCAGCAGTGAGTCTAGAACACCCCTCCACTTT. This sequence encodes CASSESRTPLHF.